This entry concerns a single TCR beta chain. Its antigen is as yet unknown. The source of the sample is a study of cytomegalovirus exposure and HLA in healthy donors. Study results and caveats: Later analysis identified about 15,000 TCR beta sequences associated with HLA alleles, using a false discovery rate threshold of 0.05. V- and J-gene trimming of TCR beta was linked (in a later analysis) to a missense DCLRE1C variant. Previous analysis showed most TCR beta V segments were productive about 87% or about 30% of the time.

The V gene lost 4 bases and the J gene lost 2 bases, with 18 bases spanning the gap. The CDR3 totals 16 residues. Germline V lookup: CDR1 SGHDT, CDR2 YYEEEE. The PCR was carried out with 60 Vbeta primers and 13 Jbeta primers. Here immunoSEQ multiplex PCR was the method, and the copy in TCRdb shows in-frame clones only, minus some. The sample carries fewer than 95,000 clones, 65% recorded once. Sequencing input: PBMCs. The chain joins TRBV5-6 to TRBJ1-2, with unresolved D. This receptor was identified in a woman in her fifties or sixties in good health and CMV-seropositive. The CDR3 loop is CASSADPYINNYGYTF. The CDR3 nucleotides are TGTGCCAGCAGCGCGGATCCGTACATAAACAACTATGGCTACACCTTC.